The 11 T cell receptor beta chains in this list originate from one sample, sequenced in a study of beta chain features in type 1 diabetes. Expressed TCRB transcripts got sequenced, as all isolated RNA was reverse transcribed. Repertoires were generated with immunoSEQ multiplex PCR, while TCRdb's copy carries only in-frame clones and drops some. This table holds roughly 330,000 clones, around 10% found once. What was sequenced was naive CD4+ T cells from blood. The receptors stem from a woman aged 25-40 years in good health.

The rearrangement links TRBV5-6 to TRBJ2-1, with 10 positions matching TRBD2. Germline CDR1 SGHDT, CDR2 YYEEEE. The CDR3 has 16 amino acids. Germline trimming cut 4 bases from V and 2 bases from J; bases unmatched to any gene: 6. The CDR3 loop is CASSAGLAVTYNEQFF. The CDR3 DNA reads TGTGCCAGCAGCGCCGGACTAGCGGTAACCTACAATGAGCAGTTCTTC.

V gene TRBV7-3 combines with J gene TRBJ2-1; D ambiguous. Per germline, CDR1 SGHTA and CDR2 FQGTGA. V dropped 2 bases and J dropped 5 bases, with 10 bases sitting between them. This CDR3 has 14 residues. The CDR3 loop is CASSLVVENNEQFF. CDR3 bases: TGTGCCAGCAGCTTAGTAGTTGAGAACAATGAGCAGTTCTTC.

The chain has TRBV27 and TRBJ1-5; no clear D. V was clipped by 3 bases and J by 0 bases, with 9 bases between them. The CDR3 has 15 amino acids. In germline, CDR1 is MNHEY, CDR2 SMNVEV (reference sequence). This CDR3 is CASSFRQNSNQPQHF. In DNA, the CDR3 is TGTGCCAGCAGTTTCAGGCAAAATAGCAATCAGCCCCAGCATTTT.

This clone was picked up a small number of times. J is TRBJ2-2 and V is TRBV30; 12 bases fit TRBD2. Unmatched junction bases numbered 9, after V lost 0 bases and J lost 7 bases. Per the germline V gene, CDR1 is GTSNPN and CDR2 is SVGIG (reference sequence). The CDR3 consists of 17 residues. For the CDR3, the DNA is TGTGCCTGGAGTGTACGAAGACTAGCGGGAGTTGTCGGGGAGCTGTTTTTT. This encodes CAWSVRRLAGVVGELFF.

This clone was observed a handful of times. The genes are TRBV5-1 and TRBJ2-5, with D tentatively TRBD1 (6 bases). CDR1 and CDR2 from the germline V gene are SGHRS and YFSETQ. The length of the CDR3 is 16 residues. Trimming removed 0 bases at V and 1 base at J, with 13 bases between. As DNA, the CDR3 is TGCGCCAGCAGCTTGGTCAGGGGAGAAGGCCAAGAGACCCAGTACTTC. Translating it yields CASSLVRGEGQETQYF.

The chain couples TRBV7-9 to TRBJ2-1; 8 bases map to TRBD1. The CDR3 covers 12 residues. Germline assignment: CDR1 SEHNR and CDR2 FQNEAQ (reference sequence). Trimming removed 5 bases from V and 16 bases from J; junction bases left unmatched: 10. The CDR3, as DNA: TGTGCCAGCAGCACCCTCGGACAGGGCCCCTTCTTC. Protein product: CASSTLGQGPFF.

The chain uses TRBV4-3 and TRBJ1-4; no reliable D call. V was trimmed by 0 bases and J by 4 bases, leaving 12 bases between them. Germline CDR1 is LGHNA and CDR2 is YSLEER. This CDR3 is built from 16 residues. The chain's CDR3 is CASSQDPGRNNEKLFF. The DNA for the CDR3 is TGCGCCAGCAGCCAAGATCCGGGGAGAAATAATGAAAAACTGTTTTTT.

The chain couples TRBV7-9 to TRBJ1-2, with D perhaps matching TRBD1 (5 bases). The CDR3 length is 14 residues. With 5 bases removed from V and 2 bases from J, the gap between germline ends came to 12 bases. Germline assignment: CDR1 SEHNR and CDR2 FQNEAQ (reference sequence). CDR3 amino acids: CASSLTQANYGYTF. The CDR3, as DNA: TGTGCCAGCAGCCTAACACAGGCAAACTATGGCTACACCTTC. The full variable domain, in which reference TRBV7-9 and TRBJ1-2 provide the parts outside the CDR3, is DTGVSQNPRHKITKRGQNVTFRCDPISEHNRLYWYRQTLGQGPEFLTYFQNEAQLEKSRLLSDRFSAERPKGSFSTLEIQRTEQGDSAMYLCASSLTQANYGYTFGSGTRLTVV.

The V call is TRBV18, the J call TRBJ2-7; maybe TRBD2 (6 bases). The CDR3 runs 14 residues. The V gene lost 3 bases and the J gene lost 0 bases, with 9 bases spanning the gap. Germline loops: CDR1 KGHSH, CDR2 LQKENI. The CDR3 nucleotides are TGTGCCAGCTCACCCGGGAGAAGCTCCTACGAGCAGTACTTC. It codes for CASSPGRSSYEQYF. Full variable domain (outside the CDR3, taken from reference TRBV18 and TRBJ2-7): NAGVMQNPRHLVRRRGQEARLRCSPMKGHSHVYWYRQLPEEGLKFMVYLQKENIIDESGMPKERFSAEFPKEGPSILRIQQVVRGDSAAYFCASSPGRSSYEQYFGPGTRLTVT.

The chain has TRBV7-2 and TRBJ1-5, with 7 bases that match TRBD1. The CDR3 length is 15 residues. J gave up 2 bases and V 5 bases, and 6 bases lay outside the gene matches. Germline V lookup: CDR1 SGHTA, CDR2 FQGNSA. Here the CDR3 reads CASSISGGRNQPQHF. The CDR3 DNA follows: TGTGCCAGCAGCATCTCAGGGGGGCGCAATCAGCCCCAGCATTTT.

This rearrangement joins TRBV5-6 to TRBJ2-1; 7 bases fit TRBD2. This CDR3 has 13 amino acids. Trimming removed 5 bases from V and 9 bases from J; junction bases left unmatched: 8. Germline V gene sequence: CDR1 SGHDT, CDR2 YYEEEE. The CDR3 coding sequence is TGTGCCAGCAGTCCGGGACTAACCCGTGAGCAGTTCTTC. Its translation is CASSPGLTREQFF.